The TCR beta chain described here comes from a study of T cell changes during pregnancy in multiple sclerosis. Data came from immunoSEQ multiplex PCR; TCRdb stores just in-frame clones and leaves some out. Found here are tens of thousands of clones, about 94% of them singletons; the top ten hold 2% to 3%. V shed 3 bases and J 6 bases; nucleotides not matched to a gene: 5. The length of the CDR3 is 15 residues. Germline V gene data show CDR1 as MNHEY and CDR2 as SMNVEV (reference sequence). This chain uses TRBV27 with TRBJ1-4; TRBD1 aligns across 9 bases. The sample in question was CD8+ T cells from peripheral blood mononuclear cells, obtained after pregnancy. The source of this sequence is a female donor with multiple sclerosis, enrolled in a pregnancy study. CDR3 residues: CASSLTGQGDEKLFF. As DNA, the CDR3 is TGTGCCAGCAGTTTGACGGGACAGGGAGATGAAAAACTGTTTTTT.